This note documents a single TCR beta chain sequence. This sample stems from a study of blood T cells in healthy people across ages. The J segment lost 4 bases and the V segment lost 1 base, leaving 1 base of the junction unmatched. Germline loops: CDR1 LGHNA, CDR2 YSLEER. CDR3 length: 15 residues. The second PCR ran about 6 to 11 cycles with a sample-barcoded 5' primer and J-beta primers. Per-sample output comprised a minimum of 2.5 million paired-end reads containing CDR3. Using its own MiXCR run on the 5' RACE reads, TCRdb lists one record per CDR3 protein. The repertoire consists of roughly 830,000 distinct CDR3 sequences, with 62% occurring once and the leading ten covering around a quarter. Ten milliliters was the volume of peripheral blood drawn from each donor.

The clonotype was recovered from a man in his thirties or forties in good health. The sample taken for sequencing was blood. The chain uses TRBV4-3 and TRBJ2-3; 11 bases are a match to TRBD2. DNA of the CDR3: TGCGCCAGCAGCCAAGTAGCGGGGGGGCCAGATACGCAGTATTTT. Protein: CASSQVAGGPDTQYF.